The rows below give T cell receptor beta chains drawn from one sample of a study of cytomegalovirus exposure and HLA in healthy donors. The assay was immunoSEQ multiplex PCR, and TCRdb's table has in-frame clones only and misses some. The data hold approximately 200,000 clones, with around 67% observed a single time. Input material: PBMCs. The receptors derive from a woman younger than 45 in good health and CMV-seropositive. Both conserved end residues are part of each CDR3. The D gene is left open where the match is weak. A clone size is listed for some rows: how often the clone was seen (once, few, many), or a class if it is expanded.

v_call,d_call,clone_size,j_call,cdr3_nt,cdr3_aa
TRBV19,TRBD1,few,TRBJ1-5,TGTGCCAGTAGTAGAGCGCAGGGGGTGGGAAGGGGAAGCAATCAGCCCCAGCATTTT,CASSRAQGVGRGSNQPQHF
TRBV5-1,-,-,TRBJ1-1,TGCGCCAGCAGCTTGGTATTAAACACTGAAGCTTTCTTT,CASSLVLNTEAFF
TRBV20-1,-,-,TRBJ2-5,TGCAGTGTCCGCAGTGAAGAGACCCAGTACTTC,CSVRSEETQYF
TRBV21-1,-,-,TRBJ2-5,TGTGCCAGCAGCACAAACAGGGGATTGGGCCAAGAGACCCAGTACTTC,CASSTNRGLGQETQYF
TRBV11-1,TRBD1,once,TRBJ1-6,TGTGCCAGCAGCAGCGACAGGGGAAATTCACCCCTCCACTTT,CASSSDRGNSPLHF
TRBV18,-,-,TRBJ2-5,TGTGCCAGCGCAAACAGGGTATTTGGAGAGACCCAGTACTTC,CASANRVFGETQYF
TRBV19,TRBD2,-,TRBJ2-7,TGTGCCAGTAGTACCAGCGGGGGACCTCTTTACGAGCAGTACTTC,CASSTSGGPLYEQYF
TRBV6-4,-,few,TRBJ2-1,TGTGCCAGCAGTGTTGGGAGAGGCGGAAATTATGAGCAGTTCTTC,CASSVGRGGNYEQFF
TRBV27,-,-,TRBJ1-1,TGTGCCAGCAGTTTATGGGCGGGCGACACTGAAGCTTTCTTT,CASSLWAGDTEAFF
TRBV19,-,-,TRBJ2-7,TGTGCCAGTGGGGGGACTGGGGTTTTTGAGCAGTACTTC,CASGGTGVFEQYF
TRBV5-1,-,-,TRBJ2-2,TGCGCCAGCAGCGAACGGGAGCCGGGGACCGGGGAGCTGTTTTTT,CASSEREPGTGELFF
TRBV2,TRBD1,-,TRBJ1-1,TGTGCCAGCAGTGGACCCCGGGACAGGGGAGAGATAACTGAAGCTTTCTTT,CASSGPRDRGEITEAFF
TRBV19,TRBD1,-,TRBJ2-7,TGTGCCAGTAGTATAGACGGACAGGCCTACGAGCAGTACTTC,CASSIDGQAYEQYF
TRBV9,-,-,TRBJ2-1,TGTGCCAGCAGCGTAGGGGGGGAGGCATTGTCGCAGTTCTTC,CASSVGGEALSQFF
TRBV28,TRBD1,-,TRBJ2-7,TGTGCCAGCAGTTTAGATAAGACAGGGCACGAGCAGTACTTC,CASSLDKTGHEQYF
TRBV7-9,-,once,TRBJ1-2,TGTTCCAGCAGCTTAGATACTGTCGAGCGTGGCTACACCTTC,CSSSLDTVERGYTF
TRBV2,-,few,TRBJ2-1,TGTGCCAGCAGTGAAACAGGCGGGGAGCTAAATGAGCAGTTCTTC,CASSETGGELNEQFF
TRBV4-1,TRBD1,-,TRBJ1-6,TGCGCCAGCAGCCACGGACAGGGAAATTCACCCCTCCACTTT,CASSHGQGNSPLHF
TRBV28,TRBD1,-,TRBJ2-4,TGTGCCAGCAGTTTTGTTTACAGGGGAGCCAAAAACATTCAGTACTTC,CASSFVYRGAKNIQYF
TRBV7-9,TRBD1,-,TRBJ2-1,TGTGCCAGCAGCTTAGATACAGGGGGGGAGCAGTTCTTC,CASSLDTGGEQFF
TRBV28,TRBD1,-,TRBJ1-2,TGTGCCAGCAGTTTCCCGACAGGGGAGGGCTATGGCTACACCTTC,CASSFPTGEGYGYTF
TRBV2,TRBD2,-,TRBJ2-7,TGTGCCAGCCTATCACTAGCGGGAGTTCTGTACGAGCAGTACTTC,CASLSLAGVLYEQYF
TRBV27,-,once,TRBJ1-3,TGTGCCAGCAGTTCCCGACTTGGAAACACCATATATTTT,CASSSRLGNTIYF
TRBV6-1,TRBD1,-,TRBJ1-1,TGTGCCAGCAGTTCAACAGGGGCGAGGGCTGAAGCTTTCTTT,CASSSTGARAEAFF